This TCR beta chain emerged from a study of patients and donors after allogeneic stem cell transplantation. Ten or more counts support this clonotype. A single record per CDR3 protein comes from TCRdb applying MiXCR to the RT-PCR reads. The repertoire holds around 240,000 distinct CDR3 sequences, approximately 14% seen once, with approximately 10% in the top ten. Germline V gene sequence: CDR1 MDHEN, CDR2 SYDVKM. V was clipped by 5 bases and J by 4 bases, with 11 bases between them. CDR3 length: 13 residues. The receptor was isolated from a human donor who was either an allogeneic HSCT recipient or a stem cell or donor lymphocyte infusion donor (not recorded which). It is not recorded whose cells these are; they may come from a transplant donor. The sample taken for sequencing was blood, either unsorted or a sorted T cell fraction (not recorded which). The chain couples TRBV28 to TRBJ1-1, with no clear D. CDR3 DNA: TGTGCCAGCAGTCCCGCGGATGGCACTGAAGCTTTCTTT. This encodes CASSPADGTEAFF.